This T cell receptor beta chain derives from a study of blood T cell repertoires in COVID-19. In the study overall: The United States, Italy and Spain provided the acute and convalescent COVID-19 samples. In each case, the material was cDNA or gDNA derived from T cells, B-cell-depleted T cells, or PBMCs.

Authors' data handling: Scientists estimated how many nucleated cells there were by amplifying reference gene primers. Clones were read by immunoSEQ multiplex PCR, and TCRdb kept only the in-frame ones, dropping some. That table is the source of V, J and clone size, and D and trimming were worked out from the DNA. Here the sample spans under 250,000 clones, 80% to 90% being singletons. The CDR3 covers 16 residues. CDR1 is ENHRY and CDR2 is SYGVKD in the germline V gene. V dropped 0 bases and J dropped 2 bases, with 12 bases sitting between them. The clonotype comes from a woman aged 70 to 79 with acute or convalescent COVID-19. The genes are TRBV10-3 and TRBJ2-3; D perhaps matches TRBD1 (5 bases). Source material: peripheral blood. The chain's CDR3 is CAISESTAPSTDTQYF. In DNA, the CDR3 is TGTGCCATCAGTGAGTCGACAGCGCCGTCCACAGATACGCAGTATTTT.